What follows describes a single T cell receptor (beta chain). No antigen is known for it. This specimen belongs to a study of cytomegalovirus exposure and HLA in healthy donors. Both 60 Vbeta primers and 13 Jbeta primers went into the PCR. Libraries were prepared by immunoSEQ multiplex PCR; TCRdb keeps only in-frame clonotypes and omits some of them. Of around 120,000 clones in the sample, approximately 66% were seen once. Study-level findings and limits: The presence/absence work took it that sequencing depth was about the same across donors. Sequences of the TCR beta chain were said to predict the HLA-A and HLA-B alleles of most subjects accurately. The study designated 160 or so TCR beta chains cytomegalovirus-associated. Previously analyzed data showed that most TCR beta V segments were productive at a frequency of about 87% or about 30%.

The CDR3 contains 13 residues. Germline V lookup: CDR1 SQVTM, CDR2 ANQGSEA. V shed 2 bases and J shed 4 bases, with 11 bases lying between them. This clonotype originated in a man aged 35-49 years in good health and CMV-seropositive. The chain employs TRBV29-1 and TRBJ1-2, with D uncertain. Sequencing used PBMCs. In DNA form, the CDR3 reads TGCAGCGTTGAAAGTCGAGGGAGCTATGGCTACACCTTC. Residues: CSVESRGSYGYTF.